This entry concerns a single T cell receptor (beta chain). The target antigen is unknown. These data belong to a study of CD8+CD57+ T cells in acquired aplastic anemia. Notes on the study in general: There were some 30 CD8+ CDR3 sequences that occurred in both patients and controls.

Genomic DNA, the template, was used for profiling of the TCR beta VDJ and CDR3. TCRdb called the reads again in MiXCR, with one record for every CDR3 protein. The sample yields about 130,000 distinct CDR3 sequences, about 40% seen once. The TCR originated in a human donor in good health, serving as a control. Sequenced input: sorted CD4+, CD8+, or CD8+CD57+ T cells (not recorded which) from PBMCs.

The CDR3 region is CASSWGGGEVSEQYF. The CDR3 coding sequence is TGTGCCAGCAGTTGGGGCGGGGGAGAGGTATCCGAGCAGTACTTC. This chain links TRBV25-1 with TRBJ2-7; 7 bases agree with TRBD2. Looked up from germline, CDR1 is MGHDK and CDR2 is SYGVNS. Germline trimming cut 5 bases from V and 6 bases from J; bases unmatched to any gene: 13. CDR3 length: 15 amino acids.